Listed below are T cell receptor beta chains from one sample, sequenced in a study of response to subunit inactivated influenza vaccine. One entry per CDR3 protein results from TCRdb running MiXCR on the RT-PCR reads. This table holds hundreds of thousands of distinct CDR3 sequences, 12% found once. The sample in question was PBMCs from blood, obtained on the day of vaccination. The receptors were sampled from a man over 45 who received an inactivated influenza vaccine. The CDR3 runs from the conserved cysteine through the conserved F or W. The D gene is left open where the match is weak. Rows give clone size only sometimes, using once, few, many, or a class for an expanded clone.

v_call: TRBV5-1; clone_size: many; d_call: -; j_call: TRBJ2-1; cdr3_aa: CASSLTQLANSYNEQFF; cdr3_nt: TGCGCCAGCAGCTTGACTCAACTAGCAAACTCCTACAATGAGCAGTTCTTC
v_call: TRBV12-3/TRBV12-4; clone_size: few; d_call: -; j_call: TRBJ1-2; cdr3_aa: CASRIRGALRGYTF; cdr3_nt: TGTGCCAGCAGAATAAGGGGGGCGCTTCGGGGCTACACCTTC
v_call: TRBV20-1; clone_size: few; d_call: -; j_call: TRBJ2-5; cdr3_aa: CSARVLGSQSETQYF; cdr3_nt: TGCAGTGCTAGAGTATTAGGCAGTCAATCGGAGACCCAGTACTTC
v_call: TRBV6-5; clone_size: -; d_call: -; j_call: TRBJ2-5; cdr3_aa: CASSYSVTRSQETQYF; cdr3_nt: TGTGCCAGCAGTTACTCAGTTACCAGAAGCCAAGAGACCCAGTACTTC
v_call: TRBV9; clone_size: many; d_call: TRBD1; j_call: TRBJ2-7; cdr3_aa: CASSPSRDRPYEQYF; cdr3_nt: TGTGCCAGCAGCCCAAGTCGGGACAGGCCCTACGAGCAGTACTTC
v_call: TRBV7-2; clone_size: -; d_call: TRBD2; j_call: TRBJ2-7; cdr3_aa: CASSSHPGLASGEQYF; cdr3_nt: TGTGCCAGCAGCAGCCATCCGGGACTAGCGTCTGGCGAGCAGTACTTC
v_call: TRBV5-1; clone_size: many; d_call: -; j_call: TRBJ1-1; cdr3_aa: CASSVVTANTEAFF; cdr3_nt: TGCGCCAGCAGCGTGGTGACAGCGAACACTGAAGCTTTCTTT
v_call: TRBV20-1; clone_size: few; d_call: TRBD2; j_call: TRBJ2-3; cdr3_aa: CCARDLAGASDTQYF; cdr3_nt: TGCTGTGCTAGAGATCTAGCGGGGGCCTCAGATACGCAGTATTTT
v_call: TRBV4-1; clone_size: -; d_call: -; j_call: TRBJ2-7; cdr3_aa: CASSQVAPGYEQYF; cdr3_nt: TGCGCCAGCAGCCAAGTCGCGCCGGGTTACGAGCAGTACTTC
v_call: TRBV5-1; clone_size: -; d_call: TRBD1; j_call: TRBJ2-7; cdr3_aa: CASSGTGGRYEQYF; cdr3_nt: TGCGCCAGCAGCGGGACAGGGGGCAGGTACGAGCAGTACTTC
v_call: TRBV12-3/TRBV12-4; clone_size: many; d_call: -; j_call: TRBJ2-3; cdr3_aa: CASSPRAADTQYF; cdr3_nt: TGTGCCAGCAGCCCAAGGGCCGCAGATACGCAGTATTTT
v_call: TRBV6-1; clone_size: few; d_call: -; j_call: TRBJ1-2; cdr3_aa: CASSTGTWDYGYTF; cdr3_nt: TGTGCCAGCAGCACAGGGACTTGGGACTATGGCTACACCTTC
v_call: TRBV6-1; clone_size: -; d_call: -; j_call: TRBJ1-3; cdr3_aa: CASSLGGETGNTIYF; cdr3_nt: TGTGCCAGCAGTCTCGGGGGGGAAACTGGAAACACCATATATTTT
v_call: TRBV11-1; clone_size: -; d_call: TRBD2; j_call: TRBJ2-2; cdr3_aa: CASSLPLAGALNGDTGELFF; cdr3_nt: TGTGCCAGCAGCTTACCCCTAGCGGGAGCTTTAAATGGGGACACCGGGGAGCTGTTTTTT
v_call: TRBV20-1; clone_size: -; d_call: -; j_call: TRBJ1-1; cdr3_aa: CSARPRFSRGYTEAFF; cdr3_nt: TGCAGTGCTAGACCTAGGTTTAGCCGCGGATACACTGAAGCTTTCTTT
v_call: TRBV4-2; clone_size: few; d_call: TRBD1; j_call: TRBJ1-4; cdr3_aa: CASSQETTGGNEKLFF; cdr3_nt: TGTGCCAGCAGCCAAGAAACAACAGGGGGGAATGAAAAACTGTTTTTT
v_call: TRBV7-9; clone_size: few; d_call: -; j_call: TRBJ2-1; cdr3_aa: CASRHTGTLQAHNEQFF; cdr3_nt: TGTGCCAGCAGACATACAGGGACCTTACAGGCGCACAATGAGCAGTTCTTC
v_call: TRBV29-1; clone_size: few; d_call: -; j_call: TRBJ1-2; cdr3_aa: CSGNVGYGYTF; cdr3_nt: TGCAGCGGGAATGTGGGCTATGGCTACACCTTC
v_call: TRBV5-6; clone_size: many; d_call: TRBD2; j_call: TRBJ2-3; cdr3_aa: CASSLQRGGGDTQYF; cdr3_nt: TGTGCCAGCAGCTTGCAGCGGGGAGGCGGAGATACGCAGTATTTT
v_call: TRBV10-3; clone_size: -; d_call: -; j_call: TRBJ2-7; cdr3_aa: CTISRSGSINYEQYF; cdr3_nt: TGTACCATCAGTAGATCCGGGAGTATAAACTACGAGCAGTACTTC
v_call: TRBV27; clone_size: -; d_call: TRBD1; j_call: TRBJ1-1; cdr3_aa: CASCQGEGTEAFF; cdr3_nt: TGTGCCAGCTGTCAGGGGGAAGGGACTGAAGCTTTCTTT
v_call: TRBV12-3/TRBV12-4; clone_size: few; d_call: -; j_call: TRBJ2-5; cdr3_aa: CASRPGSGGRETQYF; cdr3_nt: TGTGCCAGCAGACCCGGTTCGGGCGGGCGAGAGACCCAGTACTTC
v_call: TRBV4-3; clone_size: -; d_call: -; j_call: TRBJ2-1; cdr3_aa: CASSQDRSGEAYNEQFF; cdr3_nt: TGCGCCAGCAGCCAAGATCGCTCGGGGGAGGCGTACAATGAGCAGTTCTTC
v_call: TRBV7-2; clone_size: -; d_call: TRBD1; j_call: TRBJ2-2; cdr3_aa: CASSVRQGYRSGELFF; cdr3_nt: TGTGCCAGCAGCGTGAGACAGGGGTATCGTTCCGGGGAGCTGTTTTTT
v_call: TRBV5-6; clone_size: many; d_call: -; j_call: TRBJ2-5; cdr3_aa: CASSLVGYLETQYF; cdr3_nt: TGTGCCAGCAGCTTGGTCGGCTACTTAGAGACCCAGTACTTC
v_call: TRBV24-1; clone_size: many; d_call: TRBD2; j_call: TRBJ2-1; cdr3_aa: CATSGGTSGRGYNEQFF; cdr3_nt: TGTGCCACCAGTGGAGGGACTAGCGGGAGAGGCTACAATGAGCAGTTCTTC
v_call: TRBV7-3; clone_size: many; d_call: TRBD1; j_call: TRBJ2-1; cdr3_aa: CASRNPGDSEFF; cdr3_nt: TGTGCCAGCAGGAACCCCGGGGACAGCGAGTTCTTC
v_call: TRBV29-1; clone_size: many; d_call: TRBD2; j_call: TRBJ2-1; cdr3_aa: CSVDRGLAGSSEQFF; cdr3_nt: TGCAGCGTTGACCGTGGACTAGCGGGATCCAGTGAGCAGTTCTTC
v_call: TRBV4-3; clone_size: -; d_call: -; j_call: TRBJ2-7; cdr3_aa: CASSQQGGASYEQYF; cdr3_nt: TGCGCCAGCAGCCAGCAGGGGGGAGCCTCCTACGAGCAGTACTTC
v_call: TRBV7-2; clone_size: -; d_call: TRBD2; j_call: TRBJ2-4; cdr3_aa: CASSPSSGRVAKNIQYF; cdr3_nt: TGTGCCAGCAGCCCTTCTAGCGGGAGGGTAGCCAAAAACATTCAGTACTTC
v_call: TRBV10-3; clone_size: many; d_call: TRBD2; j_call: TRBJ2-7; cdr3_aa: CATVGVVADSGSYEQYF; cdr3_nt: TGTGCCACCGTGGGTGTGGTAGCCGATAGCGGGAGTTACGAGCAGTACTTC
v_call: TRBV7-2; clone_size: -; d_call: TRBD1; j_call: TRBJ2-4; cdr3_aa: CASSATGGLAKNIQYF; cdr3_nt: TGTGCCAGCAGCGCCACAGGGGGACTAGCCAAAAACATTCAGTACTTC
v_call: TRBV12-3/TRBV12-4; clone_size: many; d_call: -; j_call: TRBJ1-2; cdr3_aa: CASSPQGPYGYTF; cdr3_nt: TGTGCCAGCAGTCCCCAGGGGCCCTATGGCTACACCTTC
v_call: TRBV6-5; clone_size: few; d_call: TRBD1; j_call: TRBJ1-5; cdr3_aa: CASSNRDRGRGQPQHF; cdr3_nt: TGTGCCAGCAGTAACCGGGACAGGGGTAGGGGGCAGCCCCAGCATTTT
v_call: TRBV5-1; clone_size: -; d_call: TRBD1; j_call: TRBJ2-1; cdr3_aa: CASGLTGTYNEQFF; cdr3_nt: TGCGCCAGCGGCCTGACAGGGACCTACAATGAGCAGTTCTTC
v_call: TRBV6-5; clone_size: -; d_call: -; j_call: TRBJ2-3; cdr3_aa: CASSYLMTGTDTQYF; cdr3_nt: TGTGCCAGCAGTTACCTCATGACTGGAACAGATACGCAGTATTTT
v_call: TRBV6-1; clone_size: many; d_call: -; j_call: TRBJ1-2; cdr3_aa: CASSERAGDGYTF; cdr3_nt: TGTGCCAGCAGTGAAAGAGCAGGGGATGGCTACACCTTC
v_call: TRBV10-2; clone_size: many; d_call: TRBD1; j_call: TRBJ2-7; cdr3_aa: CASSESNRGTYEQYF; cdr3_nt: TGCGCCAGCAGTGAGTCAAACAGGGGGACCTACGAGCAGTACTTC
v_call: TRBV4-2; clone_size: -; d_call: TRBD2; j_call: TRBJ2-7; cdr3_aa: CASSQDWGREGLYEQYF; cdr3_nt: TGTGCCAGCAGCCAAGATTGGGGGCGGGAGGGCCTCTACGAGCAGTACTTC
v_call: TRBV7-2; clone_size: few; d_call: TRBD2; j_call: TRBJ2-3; cdr3_aa: CASSLRRGGQYF; cdr3_nt: TGTGCCAGCAGCTTACGGCGGGGGGGGCAGTATTTT
v_call: TRBV10-3; clone_size: -; d_call: -; j_call: TRBJ1-3; cdr3_aa: CAIRVTAYSGNTIYF; cdr3_nt: TGTGCCATCAGGGTGACAGCTTACTCTGGAAACACCATATATTTT
v_call: TRBV28; clone_size: -; d_call: TRBD2; j_call: TRBJ2-7; cdr3_aa: CASARGVSYEQYF; cdr3_nt: TGTGCCAGCGCCCGGGGGGTCTCCTACGAGCAGTACTTC